This T cell receptor (beta chain) was sequenced during a study of cytomegalovirus exposure and HLA in healthy donors (dated 2017 in TCRdb). For the wider study: In an earlier analysis of roughly 500 of the donors, around 290 Gb of sequence data and 100 million or so unique TCR beta sequences from approximately 180 million T cells were reported. An early release covering some 640 HLA-typed donors comprised about 300 gigabases of sequencing data and 65 million to 100 million unique TCR sequences. Of the approximately 400 genotyped donors, approximately 83% fell in the genetic ancestry cluster associated with self-reported Caucasian donors. The aim of the study was to test whether cataloging public T cell receptors could identify signatures of past pathogen exposure. The study profiled the T cell repertoires of hundreds of subjects by immunosequencing and related them to cytomegalovirus serostatus. Besides the first cohort of roughly 660 subjects, a separate validation cohort made up of roughly 130 different subjects was used. To predict cytomegalovirus infection status, the study brought together high-throughput TCR immunosequencing, statistical association of individual TCRs with disease status, and machine learning. A later analysis re-analyzed previously published TCR beta repertoires from hundreds of donors and added high-resolution HLA genotyping to study TCR occurrence patterns. Rather than using new phenotypic data, the later analysis identified candidate immune exposures from TCR beta sequences and from how often those sequences occurred across donors. An earlier analysis of 587 of the donors used high-throughput TCR beta sequencing to judge whether each TCR beta V gene segment behaved as functional or pseudogenic. Donor age, sex, ethnicity and CMV serostatus were compiled alongside the repertoire data. A later genetic analysis took genome-wide SNP genotypes for about 65% of the 666 donors and used that subset as a discovery cohort. All discovery cohort repertoires had been generated on a single sequencing platform. Both class I and class II loci were covered by HLA typing, at four-digit resolution. The number of donors typed differed by locus, with roughly 620-640 for A, B, C, DRB1 and DQB1, around 560 for DQA1, under 610 for DPA1, and under 490 for DPB1. Several DR-DQ haplotypes were treated as single units for association and clustering because of strong linkage in the cohort. Across 398 genotyped donors of the cohort, an average of roughly 230,000 unique TCR beta nucleotide sequences per donor were sequenced, and roughly a sixth of those sequences were non-productive.

The CDR3 sequence holds 15 residues, the cysteine and phenylalanine included. Only the CDR3 DNA stays, 45 bases, in frame from base 1. Via the germline V gene, CDR1 is MDHEN and CDR2 SYDVKM. V is trimmed back by 5 bases and J by 8 bases, and the junction contains 9 bases that no gene match accounts for. Libraries were made using the immunoSEQ multiplex PCR assay. For the multiplex PCR, a mixture combining 60 forward primers for TCR Vbeta segments and 13 reverse primers for TCR Jbeta segments was used. Amplification of the CDR3 region of rearranged TCR beta genes was performed with a multiplex PCR assay on genomic DNA. The amplified TCR beta libraries were sequenced on the Illumina HiSeq System as 87-base-pair reads. The published analysis was carried out like this. Across the roughly 600 repertoires, a later analysis counted tens of millions of unique TCR beta chains, around 11 million of which were shared by at least two donors. Raw reads were error-corrected and collapsed into unique sequences by a nearest-neighbor algorithm in which closely related sequences were merged to remove PCR and sequencing errors. Alignment of CDR3 sequences to IMGT reference sequences was used to assign V, D and J gene segments. For a sequence to be retained, a match of at least six nucleotides was required to both a V gene segment and a J gene segment. A rearrangement counted as productive if the CDR3 had no stop codons and remained in frame with V and J, and every other rearrangement counted as non-productive. CDR3 was defined by IMGT convention, running from the second conserved V-encoded cysteine to the conserved J-encoded phenylalanine. Sequences without an unambiguous match to a single V gene segment were excluded from the earlier analysis of about 600 of the donors. In an earlier analysis of several hundred of the donors, V segments were called functional above 56.7% productive rearrangements and were called segregating when the between-donor standard deviation exceeded 5%. A statistical classification framework was built to diagnose cytomegalovirus status from the catalog of TCR beta chain sequences. In a later analysis, TCR nucleotide sequences were compared against IMGT/GENE-DB human TR gene sequences so that V and J genes could be assigned. A later analysis assigned CDR3 sequences and most-parsimonious VDJ recombination scenarios with the TCRdist pipeline. A later analysis defined each TCR beta chain by its CDR3 amino acid sequence plus V-gene family, and excluded reads lacking a unique V-gene family. As a way to deal with suspected cross-contamination and a sequencing artifact, a later analysis dropped 592 nucleotide sequences that were highly shared and had low generation probability. In a later analysis, a clonal expansion index for each public chain was calculated from normalized within-repertoire ranks of inferred template counts. In a later analysis, generation probabilities were computed using a VDJ recombination model fitted to out-of-frame rearrangements, and the results were checked against IGoR. A later analysis scored TCR-TCR, TCR-HLA and TCR-CMV co-occurrence with hypergeometric tests, applying a repertoire-size bias correction to TCR pairs. In a later analysis, false discovery rates were estimated by permuting HLA or CMV assignments 20 times. In a later analysis, co-occurring TCRs were grouped using DBSCAN, with TCRdist sequence similarity added in when clustering inside HLA-allele-positive subsets. For co-occurrence clustering, repertoires with fewer than 30,000 or more than 120,000 public chains were excluded, along with roughly 5 repertoires with anomalous nucleotide sharing. TCRdb re-hosts the immuneACCESS table, in-frame sequences only. Its copies lack some clones; in the studies checked, an unresolved V gene accounts for under half of them, and the cause for the rest is not known. V and J calls and clone size are given by that table; D and trimming were obtained from the DNA. The sample table contains approximately 190,000 clones; only one count was recorded for 84% of them. Jointly, the top ten make up roughly 2.6% of the sample.

The cohort comprised fewer than 700 healthy bone marrow donors. Cohort members were all nominally healthy when sampled, although unrecorded immune exposures were likely present. The donor tested CMV seropositive, placing the donor among the roughly 270 seropositive members of the cohort. Each donor provided a peripheral blood sample, and peripheral blood mononuclear cells were used for TCR beta sequencing. Genomic DNA extraction from the blood cell samples was performed with the Qiagen DNeasy Blood Extraction Kit. Study-wide conclusions, independent of this receptor: Some IMGT-functional V segments, including TRBV6-2 and TRBV6-3, could not be distinguished by the 87-base-pair reads and were therefore excluded. Linkage disequilibrium might explain the correlated functional status among segregating V segments, but an unknown experimental factor could not be excluded. Three of the identified cytomegalovirus-associated TCR beta chains were confirmed in vitro to be specific for cytomegalovirus antigens. In an earlier analysis of approximately 590 of the donors, most TCR beta V segments appeared in productive rearrangements about 87% or about 30% of the time, broadly matching IMGT annotations. Because counts were too low, about 15 rarely observed V segments, including chromosome 9 orphons, were left out of the earlier analysis of some 600 of the donors. Presence/absence analyses assumed roughly uniform sequencing depth across donors, an assumption that may not hold. According to a later analysis, TCR association rates differed among HLA loci, with DRB1 alleles showing the most associated TCRs and HLA-C alleles showing the fewest. Because HLA typing was unavailable for some donors at each locus, only the typed subset was used in association tests. This cohort had only TCR beta chains sequenced, and the lack of alpha or paired-chain data limited which features could be detected. A later genetic analysis associated a missense DCLRE1C variant with V-gene and J-gene trimming of TCR beta chains, and an independent cohort replicated the association. In a later analysis, HLA-associated TCR beta chains showed more clonal expansion and lower generation probabilities than non-associated chains that were equally common. A further reported finding was that TCR beta sequences accurately predicted the HLA-A and HLA-B alleles for most subjects in the first cohort. When HLA alleles, especially DR and DQ, strongly co-occurred, TCR associations were difficult to assign to individual alleles. In the study, about 150 TCR beta chains were listed as associated with cytomegalovirus. A later analysis associated some 17,000 TCR beta sequences with specific HLA alleles at a false discovery rate of 0.05. A later genetic analysis reported fewer N-insertions in productive TCRs among donors in an Asian-associated ancestry cluster than the roughly 670-donor mean. In both the original and validation cohorts, the classifier was reported to diagnose cytomegalovirus status with high specificity and sensitivity. CMV serostatus was the only immune exposure information available for the cohort. A cluster of highly shared sequence variants was judged likely to be a technical artifact of the sequencing pipeline. According to the authors, the approach could potentially be generalized to other disease states and immunological phenotypes. Most TCR sequences were seen in very few donors, while some public TCRs were found in many individuals. Most CMV-associated TCR beta chains appeared to be HLA-restricted in a later analysis, and the HLA associations seemed to be driven largely by CMV exposure. In a later analysis, several top co-occurrence clusters were reported to appear linked to parvovirus B19, influenza, CMV and Epstein-Barr virus.

As to this clone: Its specific antigen is unknown. Qualities for individual bases were not recorded, and no much larger clone is one base off.

The chain joins TRBV28 to TRBJ2-1; 10 nucleotides in the junction match TRBD2. The receptor was isolated from a woman between 50 and 59 years old in good health and CMV-seropositive. Material: PBMCs. CDR3 protein: CASSGPGLAIHEQFF. The DNA sequence reads TGTGCCAGCAGTGGACCGGGACTAGCGATCCATGAGCAGTTCTTC.